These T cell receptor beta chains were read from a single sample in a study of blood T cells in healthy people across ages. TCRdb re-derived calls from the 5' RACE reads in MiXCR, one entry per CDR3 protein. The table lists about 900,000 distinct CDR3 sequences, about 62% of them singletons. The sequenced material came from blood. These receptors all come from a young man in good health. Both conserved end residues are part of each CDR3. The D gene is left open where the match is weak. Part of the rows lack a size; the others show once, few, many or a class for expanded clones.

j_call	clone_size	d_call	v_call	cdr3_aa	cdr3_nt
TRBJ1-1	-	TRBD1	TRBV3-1	CASSQDLRLGQGHRGAFF	TGTGCCAGCAGCCAAGATCTACGTCTGGGACAGGGGCACAGAGGAGCTTTCTTT
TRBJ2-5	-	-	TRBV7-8	CASSPPGGQKETQYF	TGTGCCAGCAGCCCGCCGGGGGGACAGAAAGAGACCCAGTACTTC
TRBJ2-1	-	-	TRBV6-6	CASKMDGYNEQFF	TGTGCCAGCAAAATGGACGGGTACAATGAGCAGTTCTTC
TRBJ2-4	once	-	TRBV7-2	CASSNDMNLNIRYF	TGTGCCAGCAGCAACGACATGAACTTGAACATTCGGTACTTC
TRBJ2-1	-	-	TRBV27	CASSLNVNEQFF	TGTGCCAGCAGTTTAAATGTGAATGAGCAGTTCTTC
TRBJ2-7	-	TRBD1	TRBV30	CAWSTGTGVYEQYF	TGTGCCTGGAGTACCGGGACAGGGGTTTACGAGCAGTACTTC
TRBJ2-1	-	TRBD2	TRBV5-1	CASSLSPGLAQNEQFF	TGCGCCAGCAGCTTATCACCGGGACTAGCGCAGAATGAGCAGTTCTTC
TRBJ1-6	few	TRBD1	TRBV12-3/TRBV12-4	CASSRQGTNSPLHF	TGTGCCAGCAGTCGACAGGGCACCAATTCACCCCTCCACTTT
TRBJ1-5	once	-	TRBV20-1	CSARDFRGGNQPQHF	TGCAGTGCTAGAGATTTTCGCGGGGGCAATCAGCCCCAGCATTTT
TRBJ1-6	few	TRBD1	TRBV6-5	CASSSLTGKVSPLHF	TGTGCCAGCAGTTCCCTGACAGGGAAGGTTTCACCCCTCCACTTT
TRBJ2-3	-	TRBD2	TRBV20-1	CSARGLVADTQYF	TGCAGTGCTAGGGGACTAGTCGCAGATACGCAGTATTTT
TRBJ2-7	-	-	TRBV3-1	CASTSLRTSGTSAYEQYF	TGTGCCAGCACCTCTCTCCGGACCTCCGGGACTTCCGCCTACGAGCAGTACTTC
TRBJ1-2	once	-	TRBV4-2	CASSHPGTANYGYTF	TGTGCCAGCAGCCACCCCGGGACGGCTAACTATGGCTACACCTTC